In its sample, the clone carrying this TCR beta chain was seen once. This entry is derived from a study of a mutant IDH1 vaccine in newly diagnosed glioma. Germline loops: CDR1 SGHNT, CDR2 YYREEE (reference sequence). Trimming took 4 bases from V and 4 from J; bases not matched to a gene: 10. The length of the CDR3 is 16 residues. Time point in this sample: baseline, week 1 (first vaccination visit). Treatment of the sample: pre-vaccination baseline after standard-of-care therapy. Sequencing used immunoSEQ multiplex PCR; TCRdb keeps in-frame clones, though not all of them. The data hold about 66,000 clones, with 86% observed a single time.

This clonotype was sampled from a man aged 30 to 39 with glioma. V usage is TRBV5-4 and J usage is TRBJ2-3, with 9 bases matching TRBD2. Here the sequenced sample was PBMCs, taken from a glioma patient treated with radiotherapy, temozolomide or both. The CDR3 here is CASSPGRGGRPDTQYF. DNA of the CDR3: TGTGCCAGCAGCCCGGGGCGGGGGGGCCGCCCAGATACGCAGTATTTT.